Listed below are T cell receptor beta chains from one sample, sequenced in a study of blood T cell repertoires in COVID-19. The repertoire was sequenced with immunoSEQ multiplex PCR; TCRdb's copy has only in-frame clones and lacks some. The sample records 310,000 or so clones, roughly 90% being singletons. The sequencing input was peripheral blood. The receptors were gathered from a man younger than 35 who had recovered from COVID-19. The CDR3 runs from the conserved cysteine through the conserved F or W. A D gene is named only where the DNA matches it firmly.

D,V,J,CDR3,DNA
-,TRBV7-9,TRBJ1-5,CASSLASGNQPQHF,TGTGCCAGCAGCTTAGCCTCAGGTAATCAGCCCCAGCATTTT
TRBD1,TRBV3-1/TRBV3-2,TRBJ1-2,CASTLSTGGFAGYTF,TGTGCCAGCACCCTCTCGACAGGGGGATTCGCTGGCTACACCTTC
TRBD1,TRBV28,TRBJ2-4,CASSFDRVDIQYF,TGTGCCAGCAGTTTCGACAGGGTGGACATTCAGTACTTC
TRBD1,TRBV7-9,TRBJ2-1,CASRLGQGTYNEQFF,TGTGCCAGCCGGCTTGGACAGGGGACCTACAATGAGCAGTTCTTC
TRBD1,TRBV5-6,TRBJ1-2,CASSSTGFGYGYTF,TGTGCCAGCAGCTCGACAGGGTTTGGCTATGGCTACACCTTC
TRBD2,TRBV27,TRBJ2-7,CASSLGLAGLYEQYF,TGTGCCAGCAGTTTAGGGCTAGCGGGACTCTACGAGCAGTACTTC
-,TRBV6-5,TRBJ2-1,CASSSTGDPYNEQFF,TGTGCCAGCAGCAGTACAGGTGACCCCTACAATGAGCAGTTCTTC
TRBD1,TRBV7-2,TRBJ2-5,CASSLPTGALETQYF,TGTGCCAGCAGCCTCCCGACAGGGGCGTTAGAGACCCAGTACTTC
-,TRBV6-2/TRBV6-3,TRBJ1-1,CASSRSPEGFEAFF,TGTGCCAGCAGCCGATCCCCGGAGGGGTTTGAAGCTTTCTTT
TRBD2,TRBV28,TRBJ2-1,CASSLPGLADTEQFF,TGTGCCAGCAGTCTTCCGGGACTAGCGGATACTGAGCAGTTCTTC
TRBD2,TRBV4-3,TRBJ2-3,CASSQGTSEGQDTQYF,TGCGCCAGCAGCCAAGGGACTAGCGAGGGGCAAGATACGCAGTATTTT
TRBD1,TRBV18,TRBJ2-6,CASSPWAGGISGANVLTF,TGTGCCAGCTCACCCTGGGCAGGGGGCATCTCTGGGGCCAACGTCCTGACTTTC
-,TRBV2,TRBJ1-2,CASSGTGYGYTF,TGTGCCAGCAGTGGAACTGGCTATGGCTACACCTTC